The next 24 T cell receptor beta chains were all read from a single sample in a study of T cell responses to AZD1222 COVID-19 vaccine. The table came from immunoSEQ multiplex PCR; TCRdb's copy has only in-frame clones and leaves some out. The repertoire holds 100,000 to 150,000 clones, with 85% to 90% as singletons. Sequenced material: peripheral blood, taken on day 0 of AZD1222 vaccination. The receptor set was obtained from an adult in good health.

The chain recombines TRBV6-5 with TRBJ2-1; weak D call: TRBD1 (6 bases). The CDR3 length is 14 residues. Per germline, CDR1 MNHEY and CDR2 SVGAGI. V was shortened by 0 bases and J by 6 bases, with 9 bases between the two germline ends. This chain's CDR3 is CASSYSRGGNEQFF. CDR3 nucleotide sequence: TGTGCCAGCAGTTACTCGAGAGGGGGCAATGAGCAGTTCTTC.

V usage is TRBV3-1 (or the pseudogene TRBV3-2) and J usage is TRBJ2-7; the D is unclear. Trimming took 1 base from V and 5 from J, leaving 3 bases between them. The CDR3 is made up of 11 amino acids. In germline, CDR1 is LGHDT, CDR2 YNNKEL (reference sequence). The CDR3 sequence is CASSQGNEQYF. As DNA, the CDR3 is TGTGCCAGCAGCCAAGGAAACGAGCAGTACTTC.

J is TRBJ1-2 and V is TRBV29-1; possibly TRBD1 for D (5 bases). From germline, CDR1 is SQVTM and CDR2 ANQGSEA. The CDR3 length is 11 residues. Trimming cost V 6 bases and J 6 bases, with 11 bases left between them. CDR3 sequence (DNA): TGCAGCGTGGGGGACGTTGATGGCTACACCTTC. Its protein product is CSVGDVDGYTF.

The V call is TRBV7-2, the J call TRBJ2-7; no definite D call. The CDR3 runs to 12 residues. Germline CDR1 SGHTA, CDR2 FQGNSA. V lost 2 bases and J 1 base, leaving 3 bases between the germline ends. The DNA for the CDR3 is TGTGCCAGCAGCTTACAGTCCTACGAGCAGTACTTC. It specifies CASSLQSYEQYF.

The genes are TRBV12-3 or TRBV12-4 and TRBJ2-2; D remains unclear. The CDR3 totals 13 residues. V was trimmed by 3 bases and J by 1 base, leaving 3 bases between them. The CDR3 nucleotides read TGTGCCAGCAGTTTGAGGAACACCGGGGAGCTGTTTTTT. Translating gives CASSLRNTGELFF.

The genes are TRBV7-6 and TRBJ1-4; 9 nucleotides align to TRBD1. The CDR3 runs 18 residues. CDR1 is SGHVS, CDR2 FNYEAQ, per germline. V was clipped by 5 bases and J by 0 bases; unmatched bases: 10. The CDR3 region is CASSNERTGAATNEKLFF. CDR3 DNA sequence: TGTGCCAGCAGCAACGAGCGGACAGGGGCCGCAACTAATGAAAAACTGTTTTTT.

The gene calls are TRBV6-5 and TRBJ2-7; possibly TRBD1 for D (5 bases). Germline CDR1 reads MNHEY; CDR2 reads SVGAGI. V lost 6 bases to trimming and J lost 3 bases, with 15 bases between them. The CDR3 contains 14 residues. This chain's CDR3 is CASRRQILLYEQYF. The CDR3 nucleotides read TGTGCCAGCAGACGACAGATTTTGCTCTACGAGCAGTACTTC.

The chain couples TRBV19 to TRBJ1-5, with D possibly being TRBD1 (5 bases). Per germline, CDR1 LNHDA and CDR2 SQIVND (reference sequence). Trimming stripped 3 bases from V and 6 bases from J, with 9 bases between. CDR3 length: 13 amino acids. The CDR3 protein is CASSMQGAQPQHF. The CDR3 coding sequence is TGTGCCAGTAGTATGCAAGGGGCTCAGCCCCAGCATTTT.

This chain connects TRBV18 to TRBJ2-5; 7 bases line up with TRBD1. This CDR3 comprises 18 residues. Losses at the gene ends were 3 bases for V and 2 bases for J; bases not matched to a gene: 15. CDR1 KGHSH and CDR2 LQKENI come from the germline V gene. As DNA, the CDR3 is TGTGCCAGCTCACCTAGGGGGCGGACGATCGAGGGGCAAGAGACCCAGTACTTC. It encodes CASSPRGRTIEGQETQYF.

CDR3 sequence: CASSINKGTGGTEAFF. In DNA form, the CDR3 reads TGTGCCAGTAGTATTAATAAGGGGACAGGGGGCACTGAAGCTTTCTTT. This chain uses TRBV19 with TRBJ1-1; TRBD1 aligns across 11 bases. Germline CDR1 reads LNHDA; CDR2 reads SQIVND (reference sequence). The CDR3 sequence is 16 residues long. J lost 4 bases, V lost 3 bases, and 7 bases had no gene match. Together with reference TRBV19 and TRBJ1-1, the CDR3 gives the full variable domain: DGGITQSPKYLFRKEGQNVTLSCEQNLNHDAMYWYRQDPGQGLRLIYYSQIVNDFQKGDIAEGYSVSREKKESFPLTVTSAQKNPTAFYLCASSINKGTGGTEAFFGQGTRLTVV.

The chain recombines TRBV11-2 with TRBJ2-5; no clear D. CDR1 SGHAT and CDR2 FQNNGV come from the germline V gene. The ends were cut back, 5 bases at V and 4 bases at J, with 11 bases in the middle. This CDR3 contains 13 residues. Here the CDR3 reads CASSQGYTETQYF. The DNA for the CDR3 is TGTGCCAGCAGCCAAGGGTACACAGAGACCCAGTACTTC.

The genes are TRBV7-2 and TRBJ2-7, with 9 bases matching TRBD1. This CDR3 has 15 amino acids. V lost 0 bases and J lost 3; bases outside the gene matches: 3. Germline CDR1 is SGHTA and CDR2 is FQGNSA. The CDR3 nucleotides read TGTGCCAGCAGCTTAGCGACAGGGGGATTCTACGAGCAGTACTTC. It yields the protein CASSLATGGFYEQYF.

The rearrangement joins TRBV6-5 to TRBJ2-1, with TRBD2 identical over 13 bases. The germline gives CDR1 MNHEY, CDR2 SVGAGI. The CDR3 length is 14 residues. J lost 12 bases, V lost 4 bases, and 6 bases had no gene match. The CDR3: CASSLTSGGAGQFF. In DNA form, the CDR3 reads TGTGCCAGCAGTTTAACTAGCGGGGGGGCTGGGCAGTTCTTC.

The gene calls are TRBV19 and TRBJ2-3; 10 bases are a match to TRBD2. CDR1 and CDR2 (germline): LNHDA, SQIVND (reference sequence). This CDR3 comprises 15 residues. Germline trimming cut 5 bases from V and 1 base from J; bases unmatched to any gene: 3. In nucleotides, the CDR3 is TGTGCCAGTAGTCTAGCGGGGGCCCGCACAGATACGCAGTATTTT. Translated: CASSLAGARTDTQYF.

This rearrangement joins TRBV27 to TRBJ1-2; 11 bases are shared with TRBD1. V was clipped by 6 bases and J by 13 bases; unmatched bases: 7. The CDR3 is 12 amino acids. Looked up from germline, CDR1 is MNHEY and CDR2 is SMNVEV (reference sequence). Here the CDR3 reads CASRLGQGAPTF. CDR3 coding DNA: TGTGCCAGCAGACTCGGACAGGGGGCTCCCACCTTC.

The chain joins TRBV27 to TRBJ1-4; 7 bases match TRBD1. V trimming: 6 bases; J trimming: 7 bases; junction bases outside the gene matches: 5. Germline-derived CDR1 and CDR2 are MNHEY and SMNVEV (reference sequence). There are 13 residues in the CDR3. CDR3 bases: TGTGCCAGCAGCAGGCAGGGGGGTGAAAAACTGTTTTTT. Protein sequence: CASSRQGGEKLFF.

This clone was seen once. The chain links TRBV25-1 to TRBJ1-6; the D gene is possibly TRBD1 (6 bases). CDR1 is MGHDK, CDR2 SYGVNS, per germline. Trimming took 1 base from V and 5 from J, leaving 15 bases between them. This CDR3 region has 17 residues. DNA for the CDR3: TGTGCCAGCAGTGAATCAGGGGCCAGGGGTCATAATTCACCCCTCCACTTT. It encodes CASSESGARGHNSPLHF.

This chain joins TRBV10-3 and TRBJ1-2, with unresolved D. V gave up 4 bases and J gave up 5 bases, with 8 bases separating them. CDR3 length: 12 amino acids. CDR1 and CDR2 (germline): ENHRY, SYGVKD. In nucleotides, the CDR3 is TGTGCCATCAGTGCCCTGCAGTATGGCTACACCTTC. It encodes CAISALQYGYTF.

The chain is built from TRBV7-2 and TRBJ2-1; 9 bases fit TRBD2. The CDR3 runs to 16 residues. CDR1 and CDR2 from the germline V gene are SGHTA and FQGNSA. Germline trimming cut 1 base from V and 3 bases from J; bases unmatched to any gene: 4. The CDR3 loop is CASSLEPSGDYNEQFF. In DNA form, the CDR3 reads TGTGCCAGCAGCTTAGAACCTAGCGGGGACTACAATGAGCAGTTCTTC.

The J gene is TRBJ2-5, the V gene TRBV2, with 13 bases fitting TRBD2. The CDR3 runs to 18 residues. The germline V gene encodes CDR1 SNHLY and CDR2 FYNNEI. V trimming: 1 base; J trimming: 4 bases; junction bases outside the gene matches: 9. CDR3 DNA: TGTGCCAGCAGTGAAGGAGGACTAGCGGGGGCAGAGGGAGAGACCCAGTACTTC. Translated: CASSEGGLAGAEGETQYF.

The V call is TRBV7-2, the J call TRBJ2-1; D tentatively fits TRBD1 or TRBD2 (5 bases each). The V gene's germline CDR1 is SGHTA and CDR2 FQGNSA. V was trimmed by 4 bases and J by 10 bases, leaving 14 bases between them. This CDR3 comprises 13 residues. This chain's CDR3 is CASSSWDGQEQFF. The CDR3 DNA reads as TGTGCCAGCAGCTCCTGGGACGGCCAGGAGCAGTTCTTC.

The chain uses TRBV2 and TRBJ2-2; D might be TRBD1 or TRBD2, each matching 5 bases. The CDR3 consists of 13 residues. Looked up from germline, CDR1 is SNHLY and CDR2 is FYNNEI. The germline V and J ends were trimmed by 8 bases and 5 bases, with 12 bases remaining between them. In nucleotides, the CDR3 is TGTGCCAGCGGGGGTTGGGAAACCGGGGAGCTGTTTTTT. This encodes CASGGWETGELFF. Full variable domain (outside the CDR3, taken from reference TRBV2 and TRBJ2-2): EPEVTQTPSHQVTQMGQEVILRCVPISNHLYFYWYRQILGQKVEFLVSFYNNEISEKSEIFDDQFSVERPDGSNFTLKIRSTKLEDSAMYFCASGGWETGELFFGEGSRLTVL.

Written as DNA, the CDR3 is TGTGCTAGTGGTTTATCGGACAGGGAGGCTTTCTTT. Amino acids: CASGLSDREAFF. This chain links TRBV12-5 with TRBJ1-1, with 8 bases fitting TRBD1. Germline trimming cut 3 bases from V and 11 bases from J; bases unmatched to any gene: 5. The CDR3 loop spans 12 amino acids. Per germline, CDR1 LGHNT and CDR2 FRNRAP.

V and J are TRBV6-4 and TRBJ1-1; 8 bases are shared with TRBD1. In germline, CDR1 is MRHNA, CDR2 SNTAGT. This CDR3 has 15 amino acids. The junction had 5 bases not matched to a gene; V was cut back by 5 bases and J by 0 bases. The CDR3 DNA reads TGTGCCAGCAGTCCGAGGACAGGGATGAACACTGAAGCTTTCTTT. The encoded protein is CASSPRTGMNTEAFF.